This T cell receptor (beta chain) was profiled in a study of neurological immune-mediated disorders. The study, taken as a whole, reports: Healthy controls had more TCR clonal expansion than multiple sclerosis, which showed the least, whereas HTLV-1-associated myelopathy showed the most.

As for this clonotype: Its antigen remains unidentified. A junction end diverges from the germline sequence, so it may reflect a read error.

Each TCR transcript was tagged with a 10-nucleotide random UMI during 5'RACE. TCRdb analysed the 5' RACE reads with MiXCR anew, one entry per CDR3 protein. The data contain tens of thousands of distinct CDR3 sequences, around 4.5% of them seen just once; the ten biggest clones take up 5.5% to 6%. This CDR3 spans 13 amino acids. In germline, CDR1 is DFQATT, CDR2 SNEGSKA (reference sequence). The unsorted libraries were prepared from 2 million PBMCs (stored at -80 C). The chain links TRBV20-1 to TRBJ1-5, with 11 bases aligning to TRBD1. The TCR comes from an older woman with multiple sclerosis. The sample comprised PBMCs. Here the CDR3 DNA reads TGCAGTGCTAGGGACAGGGGGCTTCAGCCCCAGAATTTT. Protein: CSARDRGLQPQNF.